In this sample, the clone carrying this TCR beta chain turned up a few times. Its specificity is unknown. Using immunoSEQ multiplex PCR, the repertoire was profiled, and TCRdb retains in-frame clones only, with some absent. The sample has about 24,000 clones, about four fifths seen once. The data belong to a study of PD-1 blockade in classical Hodgkin lymphoma. Study results and limitations: The study found that TCR diversity rose significantly by C4D1 in CD4+ but not CD8+ cells. Reports indicated that newly diagnosed patients had lower baseline TCR diversity than healthy donors did.

The time point: cycle 4 day 1 (C4D1), after around six weeks of nivolumab. Every patient had relapsed following autologous stem cell transplantation, and cohorts differed in brentuximab vedotin exposure. Patients showed best responses of complete response, partial response or progressive disease. The V gene lost 1 base and the J gene lost 0 bases, with 9 bases spanning the gap. The CDR3 runs to 15 residues. In germline, CDR1 is MNHNS, CDR2 SASEGT. The clonotype was recovered from a human donor with classical Hodgkin lymphoma. The starting material was peripheral blood mononuclear cells (PBMCs), obtained before the fourth cycle of nivolumab. The chain is built from TRBV6-1 and TRBJ1-2; D is ambiguous. The CDR3 sequence: CASSEGATTNYGYTF. For the CDR3, the DNA is TGTGCCAGCAGTGAAGGGGCCACAACTAACTATGGCTACACCTTC.